These 15 T cell receptor beta chains originate from one sample sequenced in a study of T cells in Graves' hyperthyroidism and ophthalmopathy. RNA transcripts gave rise to amplified TCR beta CDR3 regions. The TCR CDR3 first-round RT-PCR relied on the HTBI primer set. Each CDR3 protein gets one entry after TCRdb re-called the multiplex PCR reads with MiXCR. Of approximately 530,000 distinct CDR3 sequences listed, 16% were seen once; the top ten hold 15% to 20%. Sequenced input: blood. These receptors all stem from a woman aged 18-30 years with Graves' hyperthyroidism.

This clonotype was observed at least ten times. This chain joins TRBV28 and TRBJ2-1; tentative D call: TRBD1 (7 bases). Germline V gives CDR1 MDHEN, CDR2 SYDVKM. V was clipped by 5 bases and J by 5 bases, with 13 bases between them. There are 14 residues in the CDR3. Here the CDR3 DNA reads TGTGCCAGCAGTGCAGGGGGAGGCCACAATGAGCAGTTCTTC. Protein product: CASSAGGGHNEQFF.

V gene TRBV19 combines with J gene TRBJ2-7; tentatively, D is TRBD1 or TRBD2 (5 bases each). The V gene lost 1 base and the J gene lost 3 bases, with 10 bases spanning the gap. CDR1 and CDR2 (germline): LNHDA, SQIVND (reference sequence). This CDR3 has 14 amino acids. As DNA, the CDR3 is TGTGCCAGTAGTATAGTGTCAGGGAGCTACGAGCAGTACTTC. This gives the protein CASSIVSGSYEQYF.

This clonotype turned up a few times. The gene calls are TRBV6-5 and TRBJ2-1; 11 nucleotides align to TRBD2. CDR3 size: 16 residues. J lost 4 bases, V lost 1 base, and 3 bases had no gene match. Germline V gene sequence: CDR1 MNHEY, CDR2 SVGAGI. CDR3 DNA: TGTGCCAGCAGTTACTTAGGGACTAGCGGTTACAATGAGCAGTTCTTC. Residues: CASSYLGTSGYNEQFF.

At least ten counts were recorded for this clonotype. This rearrangement joins TRBV28 to TRBJ2-1; the D call may be TRBD1 or TRBD2 (5 bases each). CDR1 is MDHEN, CDR2 SYDVKM, per germline. Trimming shortened V by 4 bases and J by 7 bases, and 8 bases separated the two germline ends. There are 12 residues in the CDR3. The CDR3 bases are TGTGCCAGCAGTTCGGGACGGAATGAGCAGTTCTTC. Its translation is CASSSGRNEQFF.

At least ten counts were recorded for this clonotype. V gene TRBV2 combines with J gene TRBJ1-1; D uncertain. V dropped 8 bases and J dropped 4 bases, with 17 bases sitting between them. This CDR3 contains 14 residues. Germline assignment: CDR1 SNHLY and CDR2 FYNNEI. This CDR3 reads CASGRNARATEAFF. CDR3 DNA: TGTGCCAGCGGCCGGAACGCAAGGGCCACTGAAGCTTTCTTT.

This clonotype was recorded many times. The chain recombines TRBV12-3 or TRBV12-4 with TRBJ1-5, with 7 bases aligning to TRBD1. Germline trimming cut 6 bases from V and 2 bases from J; bases unmatched to any gene: 4. This CDR3 is 14 amino acids long. The chain's CDR3 is CASSRTGGNQPQHF. In DNA form, the CDR3 reads TGTGCCAGCAGCCGGACAGGAGGCAATCAGCCCCAGCATTTT.

This chain links TRBV19 with TRBJ2-7; 7 nucleotides align to TRBD2. With V trimmed by 6 bases and J by 3 bases, 5 bases remained unmatched. This CDR3 is 13 amino acids long. Looked up from germline, CDR1 is LNHDA and CDR2 is SQIVND (reference sequence). DNA of the CDR3: TGTGCCAGTAGGGCTAGCGGCCACTACGAGCAGTACTTC. Its protein is CASRASGHYEQYF.

The chain joins TRBV29-1 to TRBJ1-1; weak D call: TRBD1 (6 bases). Looked up from germline, CDR1 is SQVTM and CDR2 is ANQGSEA. V was cut by 0 bases and J by 4 bases, with 12 bases left in between. CDR3 length: 14 amino acids. The CDR3 sequence: CSVEDLYRVTEAFF. The CDR3 nucleotides are TGCAGCGTTGAAGATCTTTACAGGGTCACTGAAGCTTTCTTT. The entire variable domain, with the rest obtained from reference TRBV29-1 and TRBJ1-1, is as follows: SAVISQKPSRDICQRGTSLTIQCQVDSQVTMMFWYRQQPGQSLTLIATANQGSEATYESGFVIDKFPISRPNLTFSTLTVSNMSPEDSSIYLCSVEDLYRVTEAFFGQGTRLTVV.

The table lists this clonotype with many counts. The chain employs TRBV14 and TRBJ2-1; TRBD2 matches at 9 bases. CDR3 length: 16 residues. Trimming removed 2 bases from V and 5 bases from J; junction bases left unmatched: 7. Germline CDR1 reads SGHDN; CDR2 reads FVKESK. CDR3 coding DNA: TGTGCCAGCAGCCAACGGTGGCCTAGCGGGAACAATGAGCAGTTCTTC. This sequence encodes CASSQRWPSGNNEQFF.

The J gene is TRBJ2-7, the V gene TRBV28; the match to TRBD2 covers 10 bases. The V segment lost 10 bases and the J segment 3 bases; nucleotides outside the gene matches: 6. The CDR3 contains 13 residues. CDR1 and CDR2 from the germline V gene are MDHEN and SYDVKM. For the CDR3, the DNA is TGTGCCACCACACTAGCGGGAAGCTACGAGCAGTACTTC. It is translated as CATTLAGSYEQYF.

There are many counts of this clonotype. This chain joins TRBV12-3 or TRBV12-4 and TRBJ2-3, with 13 bases identical to TRBD2. The CDR3 loop spans 18 amino acids. V dropped 6 bases and J dropped 0; count of bases not matched to a gene: 9. The CDR3 loop reads CASRTTSGGPTSTDTQYF. The CDR3 DNA reads as TGTGCCAGCAGAACGACTAGCGGGGGGCCGACAAGCACAGATACGCAGTATTTT.

V is TRBV6-1 and J is TRBJ2-7; a possible D gene is TRBD1 (6 bases). V was cut by 6 bases and J by 5 bases, with 23 bases left in between. The CDR3 contains 16 residues. Per germline, CDR1 MNHNS and CDR2 SASEGT. The CDR3 reads CASSLRWGQRGNEQYF. The CDR3 nucleotides read TGTGCCAGCAGCTTAAGATGGGGGCAGAGGGGGAACGAGCAGTACTTC.

This chain uses TRBV6-1 with TRBJ2-5, with D tentatively TRBD1 (6 bases). The CDR3 covers 14 residues. Germline-derived CDR1 and CDR2 are MNHNS and SASEGT. The ends were cut back, 5 bases at V and 7 bases at J, with 17 bases in the middle. The CDR3 sequence is CASSPGQAQGTQYF. The CDR3 DNA follows: TGTGCCAGCAGTCCGGGACAAGCCCAGGGGACCCAGTACTTC.

V gene TRBV5-6 combines with J gene TRBJ1-2; TRBD1 matches 9 bases. V trimming: 3 bases; J trimming: 4 bases; junction bases outside the gene matches: 4. CDR1 is SGHDT, CDR2 YYEEEE, per germline. This CDR3 has 14 residues. The CDR3 coding sequence is TGTGCCAGCAGCTGGACAGGGGAACTCTATGGCTACACCTTC. As protein: CASSWTGELYGYTF.

This clonotype was seen repeatedly, ten times or more. The chain couples TRBV20-1 to TRBJ2-7; 7 positions agree with TRBD2. V dropped 0 bases and J dropped 2; count of bases not matched to a gene: 7. CDR3 size: 15 residues. Germline CDR1 reads DFQATT; CDR2 reads SNEGSKA (reference sequence). The CDR3 protein is CSARDLGTTTYEQYF. The CDR3, as DNA: TGCAGTGCTAGAGATCTAGGGACTACTACCTACGAGCAGTACTTC.